The T cell receptor (beta chain) described here comes from a study of beta chain features in type 1 diabetes. Study-level points and caveats: Diminished insertions and augmented deletions at VDJ junctions characterized type 1 diabetes patients. The naive, central memory and Treg TCRB repertoires looked more alike in patients than they did in healthy donors. Type 1 diabetes patients had moderately but significantly shorter TCRB CDR3s in all four CD4+ subsets.

The germline V gene encodes CDR1 MNHEY and CDR2 SMNVEV (reference sequence). The ends were cut back, 5 bases at V and 2 bases at J, with 16 bases in the middle. The CDR3 sequence is 15 residues long. CD45RO/CCR7/CD25/CD127/CD95/CD27 staining was used to isolate CD4+ naive, central memory, regulatory and stem cell-like memory cells by sorting. In this sample, this clone turned up a few times. No antigen is known for it. TCRB transcripts that were expressed got sequenced, as all of the isolated RNA had been reverse transcribed. The read count averaged approximately 3.5 million across naive, central memory and regulatory T cell samples. Measured with immunoSEQ multiplex PCR; TCRdb has only the in-frame clones, and not every one. Of about 660,000 clones listed, over 11% are singletons.

The V and J genes are TRBV27 and TRBJ2-7; a weak D match, TRBD2 (6 bases). This TCR was recovered from a man between 18 and 35 years old with type 1 diabetes. The source material was naive CD4+ T cells from blood. Written as DNA, the CDR3 is TGTGCCAGCAGTCCCCGGGACTGGAAAACCTACGAGCAGTACTTC. As protein: CASSPRDWKTYEQYF.